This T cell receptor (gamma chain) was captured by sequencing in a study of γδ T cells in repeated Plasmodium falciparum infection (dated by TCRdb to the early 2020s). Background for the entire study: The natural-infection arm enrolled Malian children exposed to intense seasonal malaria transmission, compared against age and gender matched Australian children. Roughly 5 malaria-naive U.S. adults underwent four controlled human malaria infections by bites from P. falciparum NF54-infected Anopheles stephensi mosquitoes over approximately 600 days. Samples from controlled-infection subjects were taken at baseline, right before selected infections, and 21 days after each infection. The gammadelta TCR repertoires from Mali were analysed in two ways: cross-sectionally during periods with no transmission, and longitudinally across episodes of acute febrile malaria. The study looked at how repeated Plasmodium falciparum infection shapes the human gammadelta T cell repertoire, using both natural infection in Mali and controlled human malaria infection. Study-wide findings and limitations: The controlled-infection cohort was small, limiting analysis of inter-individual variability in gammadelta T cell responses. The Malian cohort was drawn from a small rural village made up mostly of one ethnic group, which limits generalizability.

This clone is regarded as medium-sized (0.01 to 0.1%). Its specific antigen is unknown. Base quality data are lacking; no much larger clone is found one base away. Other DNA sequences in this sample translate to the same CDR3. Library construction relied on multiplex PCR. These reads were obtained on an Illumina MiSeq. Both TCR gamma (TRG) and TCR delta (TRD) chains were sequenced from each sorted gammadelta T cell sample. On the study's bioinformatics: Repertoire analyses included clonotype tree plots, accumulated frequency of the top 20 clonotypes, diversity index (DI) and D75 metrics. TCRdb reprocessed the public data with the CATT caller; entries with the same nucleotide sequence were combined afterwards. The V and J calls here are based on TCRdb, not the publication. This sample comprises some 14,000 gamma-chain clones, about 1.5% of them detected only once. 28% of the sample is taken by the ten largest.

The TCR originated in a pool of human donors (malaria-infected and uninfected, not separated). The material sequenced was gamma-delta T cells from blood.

The encoded CDR3 is CALWEPNYKKLF. The nucleotides read TGTGCCTTGTGGGAGCCCAATTATAAGAAACTCTTT. The chain joins TRGV9 to TRGJ1 or TRGJ2. The CDR3, cysteine through phenylalanine, is 12 amino acids long. The read is trimmed to its CDR3 DNA, 36 bases read in frame from base 1. The germline V gene (reference sequence) sets CDR1 to GITISATS and CDR2 to ISYDGTV. Here V drops 3 bases and J drops 5 bases, and the junction holds 4 bases not matched to any gene.